This T cell receptor beta chain was profiled in a study of OX40 agonist ivuxolimab in advanced cancers. Study outcomes and limitations: More expanded clones were seen, on average, in CD8+ T cells than in CD4+.

As concerns this clone: Its matching antigen is unknown.

Clones were sequenced by immunoSEQ multiplex PCR, and TCRdb holds only the in-frame ones, with some missing. The table lists approximately 79,000 clones, about 87% of them singletons. J gave up 3 bases and V 6 bases, and 4 bases lay outside the gene matches. The germline V gene has CDR1 MNHNS and CDR2 SASEGT. The CDR3 loop spans 13 amino acids. J is TRBJ1-2 and V is TRBV6-1, with 7 bases fitting TRBD1. Specimen: CD4+ or CD8+ T cells sorted from blood, collected in a trial of the OX40 agonist ivuxolimab. The TCR sequence derives from an adult with an advanced solid tumor such as melanoma, head and neck, liver or kidney cancer. The CDR3 nucleotides are TGTGCCAGCAGGGGACAGAACTACTATGGCTACACCTTC. Its translation: CASRGQNYYGYTF.